The 31 T cell receptor beta chains given below trace back to one sample, sequenced in a study of tumor-infiltrating lymphocytes in primary liver carcinoma. The tissue used was unsorted bulk material of 20-30 mg. RNA and DNA were co-extracted from it with the AllPrep DNA/RNA mini kit. Researchers generated TCR beta cDNA from roughly 500 ng of total RNA, relying on a constant-region primer. For TCR beta, libraries were produced by three nested multiplex PCR rounds using slightly modified ARM-PCR. Amplification in the first two PCR rounds was performed using TRBV1-TRBV30 forward primers and a C-beta reverse primer for approximately 10 cycles each. One entry per CDR3 protein results from TCRdb running MiXCR on the multiplex PCR reads. The table shows tens of thousands of distinct CDR3 sequences, with over 70% occurring only once. Sequencing was performed on liver tumor tissue from sampling region 2. Subset meaning: tumor region T2, inferior pole. The receptors shown here come from a man in his forties with primary liver carcinoma and hepatitis B virus infection.

CDR3 in amino acids: CASSLVASLGLYEQYF. CDR3 sequence (DNA): TGTGCCAGCAGTTTAGTCGCGAGTCTCGGTCTATACGAGCAGTACTTC. The V and J genes are TRBV12-3 or TRBV12-4 and TRBJ2-7, with D unresolved. Trimming shortened V by 1 base and J by 4 bases, and 17 bases separated the two germline ends. The CDR3 is 16 residues long.

The V and J genes are TRBV5-1 and TRBJ1-1; D is ambiguous. This CDR3 is 14 amino acids long. Per the germline V gene, CDR1 is SGHRS and CDR2 is YFSETQ. V was shortened by 4 bases and J by 3 bases, with 13 bases between the two germline ends. The CDR3 DNA reads TGCGCCAGCAGCACCGCCAGTTGGTACACTGAAGCTTTCTTT. This sequence encodes CASSTASWYTEAFF. Looking up the rest from reference TRBV5-1 and TRBJ1-1 gives the full variable domain: KAGVTQTPRYLIKTRGQQVTLSCSPISGHRSVSWYQQTPGQGLQFLFEYFSETQRNKGNFPGRFSGRQFSNSRSEMNVSTLELGDSALYLCASSTASWYTEAFFGQGTRLTVV.

With regard to this clonotype: A junction boundary mismatches the germline segment, possibly from a read error. This chain links TRBV28 with TRBJ1-4; 10 bases are shared with TRBD1. This CDR3 is 14 amino acids long. Germline CDR1 is MDHEN and CDR2 is SYDVKM. DNA for the CDR3: TGTGCCGGCAGGCCGACAGGGGGCCGGGAAAAACTGTTTTTT. Its protein is CAGRPTGGREKLFF.

Note on this clonotype: One end of the junction is discordant with germline, which a read error may explain. The chain couples TRBV6-6 to TRBJ2-3, with 8 bases identical to TRBD2. CDR3 length equals 17 residues. Germline V gene data show CDR1 as MNHNY and CDR2 as SVGAGI (reference sequence). The CDR3, as DNA: TGTGCCAACAGTTCCCTGGGTTTAGCGGGGAGCACAGATACGCTGTATTTT. Its protein is CANSSLGLAGSTDTLYF.

Details on this clonotype: A read error may produce the germline difference seen at one junction end. The CDR3 DNA follows: TGTGCCAACAGGCTCAGCTCCTACGAGCAGCACTTC. Translated: CANRLSSYEQHF. V is TRBV6-1 and J is TRBJ2-7, with D perhaps TRBD1 (5 bases). Germline loops: CDR1 MNHNS, CDR2 SASEGT. The CDR3 is 12 residues long.

In the case of this clonotype: Because the CDR3 is missing its conserved closing phenylalanine or tryptophan, this is likely a read error. The genes are TRBV12-3 or TRBV12-4 and TRBJ1-5; TRBD1 might be the D (5 bases). The CDR3 is 15 residues long. The CDR3 DNA sequence: TGTACAAGCACGCGGGGCACCGCAATAAATCAGCCCCAGCATTCT. Its translation is CTSTRGTAINQPQHS.

As for this clonotype: Lacking the conserved final phenylalanine or tryptophan, this CDR3 likely reflects a read error. The DNA is left out, because the CDR3 cannot be placed on it with certainty; the CDR3 is given as TCRdb lists it. The V call is TRBV6-5, the J call TRBJ2-2. The CDR3 length is 13 residues, termini included. Germline values: CDR1 MNHEY, CDR2 SVGAGI. CDR3 in amino acids: CASSYQDTGELFS.

At least ten counts were recorded for this clonotype. This chain uses TRBV7-9 with TRBJ2-7; TRBD2 matches 7 bases. Germline V gives CDR1 SEHNR, CDR2 FQNEAQ (reference sequence). This CDR3 is 12 amino acids long. V lost 8 bases and J lost 1; bases outside the gene matches: 2. This CDR3 reads CASGLVSYEQYF. In DNA form, the CDR3 reads TGTGCCAGCGGACTAGTGTCCTACGAGCAGTACTTC.

Of note for this clonotype: A much larger clone differs from this one at a single base, so this may be a read error. The genes are TRBV20-1 and TRBJ2-5; a possible D gene is TRBD2 (7 bases). The CDR3 sequence is 12 residues long. The germline V gene has CDR1 DFQATT and CDR2 SNEGSKA (reference sequence). Written as DNA, the CDR3 is TGCGGTCCACGGGGGGCAGCAGAGACCCAGTACTTC. This translates into CGPRGAAETQYF.

A word on this clonotype: Sequence at one end of the junction differs from germline and may be a read error. This chain uses TRBV11-1 with TRBJ2-2; no clear D gene. This CDR3 spans 14 amino acids. Germline loops: CDR1 SGHAT, CDR2 FQDESV (reference sequence). CDR3 sequence: CASNGTPNTRELFF. DNA of the CDR3: TGTGCCAGCAACGGTACACCGAACACCCGGGAGCTGTTTTTT.

Ten or more counts support this clonotype. The chain has TRBV10-3 and TRBJ2-7; 10 nucleotides line up with TRBD1. This CDR3 has 14 residues. The V gene end was trimmed by 8 bases and the J gene end by 6 bases; junction bases not matched to a gene: 10. The germline V gene has CDR1 ENHRY and CDR2 SYGVKD. The CDR3 sequence is CAIEKGGQGFEQYF. DNA of the CDR3: TGTGCCATCGAAAAGGGGGGACAGGGGTTCGAGCAGTACTTC.

This clonotype was observed at least ten times. V is TRBV14 and J is TRBJ2-3, with D hard to call. The ends were cut back, 4 bases at V and 3 bases at J, with 8 bases in the middle. The CDR3 sequence is 13 residues long. Germline CDR1 reads SGHDN; CDR2 reads FVKESK. The CDR3 DNA sequence: TGTGCCAGCAGCCCGAGATTTACAGATACGCAGTATTTT. Encoded protein: CASSPRFTDTQYF.

On this clonotype: Lacking the conserved final phenylalanine or tryptophan, this CDR3 likely reflects a read error. The chain is built from TRBV5-1 and TRBJ1-5; tentative D call: TRBD1 (5 bases). Germline CDR1 reads SGHRS; CDR2 reads YFSETQ. The CDR3 totals 14 residues. CDR3 sequence reads: CAGSLGDLNQPQHS. CDR3 DNA sequence: TGCGCCGGCAGCTTGGGGGACCTAAATCAGCCCCAGCATTCT.

Notes on this clonotype: One junction end disagrees with the germline gene, perhaps due to a read error. The V and J genes are TRBV7-3 and TRBJ1-1, with unresolved D. Germline loops: CDR1 SGHTA, CDR2 FQGTGA. The CDR3 loop spans 14 amino acids. This CDR3 reads CASSLGQGRTEAFF. CDR3 bases: TGTGCCAGCAGCTTGGGCCAAGGGAGGACTGAAGCTTTCTTC.

The sample holds many counts of this clonotype. The chain employs TRBV5-1 and TRBJ2-4; maybe TRBD2 (5 bases). With 2 bases removed from V and 8 bases from J, the gap between germline ends came to 11 bases. Germline V gives CDR1 SGHRS, CDR2 YFSETQ. The CDR3 is 13 amino acids. The CDR3 DNA is TGCGCCAGCAGCTTAGGCCAGAGGGACATTCAGTACTTC. It codes for CASSLGQRDIQYF.

This chain uses TRBV11-2 with TRBJ2-3, with TRBD2 matching 7 bases. Germline-derived CDR1 and CDR2 are SGHAT and FQNNGV. The CDR3 is made up of 16 amino acids. V shed 5 bases and J 15 bases; nucleotides not matched to a gene: 23. CDR3: CASSREPGRVGDRHYF. The CDR3 region has the DNA TGTGCCAGCAGCCGGGAACCTGGGAGGGTCGGAGATAGGCATTATTTT. Filled out from reference TRBV11-2 and TRBJ2-3, the complete variable domain reads EAGVAQSPRYKIIEKRQSVAFWCNPISGHATLYWYQQILGQGPKLLIQFQNNGVVDDSQLPKDRFSAERLKGVDSTLKIQPAKLEDSAVYLCASSREPGRVGDRHYFGPGTRLTVL.

Points on this clonotype: The conserved final phenylalanine or tryptophan is absent from the CDR3, which likely points to a read error. The V gene is TRBV29-1, the J gene TRBJ2-7; TRBD2 matches 7 bases. The CDR3 sequence is 13 residues long. Germline loops: CDR1 SQVTM, CDR2 ANQGSEA. The CDR3 bases are TGCGGCATTCAATCGAGGGGAGGGCGCGAGCAGTACCTC. It codes for CGIQSRGGREQYL.

Points on this clonotype: Germline is not matched at one junction end, which may reflect a read error. V and J are TRBV11-3 and TRBJ2-1; 10 bases are a match to TRBD2. The CDR3 contains 18 residues. The germline CDR1 and CDR2 sequences are SGHNT and YENEEA. CDR3 sequence (DNA): TGTGGCAGCAGCTTAACCCTTTTAGCGGGAGGTCCTACAAATGAGCAGTTCTTC. It codes for CGSSLTLLAGGPTNEQFF.

A word on this clonotype: At one end the junction does not follow the germline gene, possibly because of a read error. The chain combines TRBV28 with TRBJ2-1; D may be TRBD2 (6 bases). Per the germline V gene, CDR1 is MDHEN and CDR2 is SYDVKM. CDR3 length: 14 amino acids. DNA of the CDR3: TGTGCCAGCAGTTGGGACTTGGCCTACAATGAGCAATTCTTC. This translates into CASSWDLAYNEQFF.

Note on this clonotype: The final CDR3 position lacks the conserved phenylalanine or tryptophan, pointing to a likely read error. This chain connects TRBV29-1 to TRBJ1-2; D gene uncertain. CDR3 length: 14 residues. Germline CDR1 and CDR2: SQVTM and ANQGSEA. CDR3 in amino acids: CSVKFGRSIYGYTL. The CDR3 nucleotides are TGTAGCGTCAAGTTTGGACGGTCGATCTATGGTTACACCTTA.

In its sample, this clonotype is medium-sized. The chain has TRBV14 and TRBJ2-7; the match to TRBD2 covers 12 bases. This CDR3 comprises 19 residues. J was trimmed by 2 bases and V by 4 bases; bases with no gene match: 15. Germline V gives CDR1 SGHDN, CDR2 FVKESK. The CDR3 DNA follows: TGTGCCAGCAGCCCCCGACTAGCGGGAGCCCCTCTGGTCACCTACGAGCAGTACTTC. Translating gives CASSPRLAGAPLVTYEQYF.

The CDR3 bases are TGTGCCAGCAGCTCAACCCGGACGGGAAATGAAAAACTGTTTTTT. It is translated as CASSSTRTGNEKLFF. The rearrangement uses TRBV7-8 and TRBJ1-4; D uncertain. Germline loops: CDR1 SGHVS, CDR2 FQNEAQ. CDR3 length equals 15 residues. With 4 bases removed from V and 5 bases from J, the gap between germline ends came to 14 bases.

Of note for this clonotype: At one end, the junction sequence differs from germline, possibly due to a read error. The rearrangement joins TRBV30 to TRBJ1-5; 8 bases match TRBD1. The length of the CDR3 is 17 residues. Per germline, CDR1 GTSNPN and CDR2 SVGIG (reference sequence). The DNA for the CDR3 is TGCTCCTGGAGTGGGAAACAGGGGGTCCTCATCGGGCAGCCCCAGCATTTT. It encodes CSWSGKQGVLIGQPQHF.

Comments on this clonotype: This sequence may be a read error, since a much larger clone differs from it by one base. V gene TRBV29-1 combines with J gene TRBJ2-7, with D unclear. Germline V gives CDR1 SQVTM, CDR2 ANQGSEA. V was trimmed by 7 bases and J by 9 bases, leaving 19 bases between them. The CDR3 length is 12 residues. CDR3 protein: CSADWGNRGQYF. The CDR3 DNA follows: TGCAGCGCGGATTGGGGTAATCGCGGGCAGTACTTC.

Ten or more counts support this clonotype. The V and J genes are TRBV7-2 and TRBJ2-2; the D gene could be TRBD1 or TRBD2 (5 bases each). This CDR3 contains 14 residues. The germline V gene has CDR1 SGHTA and CDR2 FQGNSA. The V end was cut by 3 bases, the J end by 6 bases, with 11 bases between. As DNA, the CDR3 is TGTGCCAGCAGCTTCGAGGGGCACCCCGGGGAGCTGTTTTTT. Translation: CASSFEGHPGELFF.

Points on this clonotype: One end of the junction varies from germline; a read error may be responsible. This chain uses TRBV12-3 or TRBV12-4 with TRBJ2-5; tentative D call: TRBD1 (7 bases). The CDR3 is made up of 13 amino acids. CDR3 sequence reads: CASSLAQGEAQYF. DNA for the CDR3: TGTGCCAGCAGTTTGGCGCAGGGGGAGGCCCAATACTTC.

At least ten counts were recorded for this clonotype. A read error may produce the germline difference seen at one junction end. The V gene is TRBV7-7, the J gene TRBJ2-5; the match to TRBD2 covers 7 bases. In germline, CDR1 is SSHAT, CDR2 FNYEAQ (reference sequence). CDR3 length: 14 amino acids. This CDR3 reads CASSVRGERETQYF. The CDR3 DNA is TGTGCTAGCAGCGTACGGGGGGAAAGGGAGACCCAGTACTTC.

Notes on this clonotype: A read error is likely, as this CDR3 ends without the conserved phenylalanine or tryptophan. The chain uses TRBV6-1 and TRBJ2-1, with 9 bases aligning to TRBD1. The CDR3 has 15 residues. Germline values: CDR1 MNHNS, CDR2 SASEGT. V trimming: 3 bases; J trimming: 4 bases; junction bases outside the gene matches: 4. The CDR3 protein is CASSETGGMYNEQFS. The CDR3 coding sequence is TGTGCCAGCAGTGAGACAGGGGGTATGTACAATGAGCAGTTCTCA.

On this clonotype itself: The conserved phenylalanine or tryptophan is not found at the CDR3 terminus, so this likely reflects a read error. The chain employs TRBV5-5 and TRBJ2-5; D perhaps matches TRBD1 (6 bases). Germline CDR1 reads SGHKS; CDR2 reads YYEKEE (reference sequence). The CDR3 has 13 residues. The DNA for the CDR3 is TGTGCCAGCAGCCGAGGACAGCAAGAGACACAGTACATC. Amino acids: CASSRGQQETQYI.

A remark on this clonotype: A junction end diverges from the germline sequence, so it may reflect a read error. The V call is TRBV29-1, the J call TRBJ2-5; no definite D call. The CDR3 has 14 residues. CDR1 is SQVTM, CDR2 ANQGSEA, per germline. The DNA of the CDR3 is TGTAGCCTTGAATACCCAGCCGTCCAAGAGACACAGTACTTC. It translates to CSLEYPAVQETQYF.

On this clonotype itself: The junction departs from the called germline gene at one end, perhaps through a read error. The gene calls are TRBV11-3 and TRBJ2-3, with TRBD2 matching over 14 bases. The CDR3 sequence is 17 residues long. Germline V gives CDR1 SGHNT, CDR2 YENEEA. CDR3 amino acids: CAGSLGTSGSQTDVQYF. CDR3 coding DNA: TGTGCCGGCAGCCTTGGGACTAGCGGGAGTCAAACAGATGTGCAGTATTTT. Looking up the rest from reference TRBV11-3 and TRBJ2-3 gives the full variable domain: EAGVVQSPRYKIIEKKQPVAFWCNPISGHNTLYWYLQNLGQGPELLIRYENEEAVDDSQLPKDRFSAERLKGVDSTLKIQPAELGDSAVYLCAGSLGTSGSQTDVQYFGPGTRLTVL.